This T cell receptor beta chain originates from a study of T cell changes during pregnancy in multiple sclerosis. Clones were read by immunoSEQ multiplex PCR, and TCRdb kept only the in-frame ones, dropping some. The data hold tens of thousands of clones, with roughly nine tenths observed a single time. Deletions cut 7 bases from V and 4 bases from J, with 13 bases between. Germline V gives CDR1 SNHLY, CDR2 FYNNEI. The CDR3 loop spans 14 amino acids. The TCR sequence derives from a female donor with multiple sclerosis, enrolled in a pregnancy study. The V gene is TRBV2, the J gene TRBJ1-4; D not resolved. The specimen was CD8+ T cells from peripheral blood mononuclear cells, collected before pregnancy. CDR3 protein: CASNQQLINEKLFF. CDR3 sequence (DNA): TGTGCCAGCAATCAACAGCTTATTAATGAAAAACTGTTTTTT.